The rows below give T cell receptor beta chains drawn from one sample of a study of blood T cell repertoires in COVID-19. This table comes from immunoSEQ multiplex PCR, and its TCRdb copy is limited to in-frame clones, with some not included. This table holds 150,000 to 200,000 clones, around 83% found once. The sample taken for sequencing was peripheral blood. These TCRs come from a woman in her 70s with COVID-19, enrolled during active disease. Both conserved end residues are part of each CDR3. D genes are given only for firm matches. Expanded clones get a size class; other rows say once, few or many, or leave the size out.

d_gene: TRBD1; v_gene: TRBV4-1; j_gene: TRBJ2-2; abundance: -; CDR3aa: CASSQGQMNTGELFF; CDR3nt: TGCGCCAGCAGCCAGGGACAGATGAACACCGGGGAGCTGTTTTTT
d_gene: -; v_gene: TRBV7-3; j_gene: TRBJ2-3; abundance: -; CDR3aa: CASSLVGTDTQYF; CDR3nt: TGTGCCAGCAGCTTAGTCGGCACAGATACGCAGTATTTT
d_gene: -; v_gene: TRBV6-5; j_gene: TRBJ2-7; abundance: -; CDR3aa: CASSYADQGIYEQYF; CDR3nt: TGTGCCAGCAGTTACGCGGACCAGGGAATCTACGAGCAGTACTTC
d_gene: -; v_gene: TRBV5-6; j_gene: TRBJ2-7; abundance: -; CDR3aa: CASSRDYEQYF; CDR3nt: TGTGCCAGCAGCCGGGACTACGAGCAGTACTTC
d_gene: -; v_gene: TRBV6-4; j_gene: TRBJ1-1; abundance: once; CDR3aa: CASSPEGGITEAFF; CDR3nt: TGTGCCAGCAGCCCCGAGGGTGGTATCACTGAAGCTTTCTTT
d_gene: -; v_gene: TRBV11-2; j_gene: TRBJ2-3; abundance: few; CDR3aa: CASSLRVTTTDTQYF; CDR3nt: TGTGCCAGCAGCCTTCGGGTCACCACCACAGATACGCAGTATTTT
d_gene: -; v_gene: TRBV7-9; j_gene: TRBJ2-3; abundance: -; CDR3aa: CASSLGLPDTQYF; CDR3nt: TGTGCCAGCAGCTTGGGGCTTCCAGATACGCAGTATTTT
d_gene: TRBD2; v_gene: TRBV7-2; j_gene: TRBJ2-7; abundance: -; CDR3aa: CASSRTSGDSYEQYF; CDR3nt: TGTGCCAGCAGCAGGACTAGCGGGGACTCCTACGAGCAGTACTTC
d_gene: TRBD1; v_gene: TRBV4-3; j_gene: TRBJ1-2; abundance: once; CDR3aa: CASSQDLRQGAGYGYTF; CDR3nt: TGCGCCAGCAGCCAAGATCTCAGACAGGGGGCAGGTTATGGCTACACCTTC
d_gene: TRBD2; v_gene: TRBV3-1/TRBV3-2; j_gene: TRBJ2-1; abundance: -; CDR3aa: CASSQISGSGLGEQFF; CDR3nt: TGTGCCAGCAGCCAGATTAGCGGGAGCGGTTTGGGTGAGCAGTTCTTC
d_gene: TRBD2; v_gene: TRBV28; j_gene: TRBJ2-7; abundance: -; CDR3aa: CASSFETSGTPRRYF; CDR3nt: TGTGCCAGCAGTTTCGAAACTAGCGGGACCCCTAGGCGGTACTTC
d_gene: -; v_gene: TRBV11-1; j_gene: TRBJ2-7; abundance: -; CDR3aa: CASSFSDGPSGQYF; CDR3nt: TGTGCCAGCAGCTTTTCGGACGGGCCGAGCGGGCAGTACTTC
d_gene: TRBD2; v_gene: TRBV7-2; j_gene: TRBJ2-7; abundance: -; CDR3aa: CASSGGGLAGANEQYF; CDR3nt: TGTGCCAGCAGCGGGGGGGGCCTAGCGGGAGCCAACGAGCAGTACTTC
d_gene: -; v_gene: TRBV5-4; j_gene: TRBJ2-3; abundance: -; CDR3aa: CASSLNERTDTQYF; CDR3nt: TGTGCCAGCAGCTTGAATGAGCGGACAGATACGCAGTATTTT
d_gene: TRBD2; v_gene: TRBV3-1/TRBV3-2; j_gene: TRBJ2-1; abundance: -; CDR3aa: CASSQGLAGLSYNEQFF; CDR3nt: TGTGCCAGCAGCCAAGGACTAGCGGGCCTCTCCTACAATGAGCAGTTCTTC
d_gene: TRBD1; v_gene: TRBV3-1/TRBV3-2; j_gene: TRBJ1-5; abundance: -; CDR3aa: CASSQAGTGEANQPQHF; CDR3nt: TGTGCCAGCAGCCAAGCCGGGACAGGGGAAGCAAATCAGCCCCAGCATTTT
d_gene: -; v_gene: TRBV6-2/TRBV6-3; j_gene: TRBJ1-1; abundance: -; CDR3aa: CASSPVPGVGNTEAFF; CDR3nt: TGTGCCAGCAGTCCCGTGCCAGGGGTAGGGAACACTGAAGCTTTCTTT
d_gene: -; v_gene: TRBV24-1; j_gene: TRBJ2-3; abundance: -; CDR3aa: CATSDFRQVEQYF; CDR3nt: TGTGCCACCAGTGATTTCAGGCAGGTTGAGCAGTATTTT
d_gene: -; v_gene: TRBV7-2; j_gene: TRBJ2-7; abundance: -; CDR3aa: CASSLSPGDEQYF; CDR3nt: TGTGCCAGCAGCTTAAGTCCAGGGGACGAGCAGTACTTC
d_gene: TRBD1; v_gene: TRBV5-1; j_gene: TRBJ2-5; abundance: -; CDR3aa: CASSPDRGQSSTQYF; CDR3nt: TGCGCCAGCAGCCCGGACAGGGGACAAAGTTCGACCCAGTACTTC
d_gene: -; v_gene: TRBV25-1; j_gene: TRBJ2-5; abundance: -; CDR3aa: CASSDHRVYLETQYF; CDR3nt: TGTGCCAGCAGTGATCACAGGGTTTACCTTGAGACCCAGTACTTC
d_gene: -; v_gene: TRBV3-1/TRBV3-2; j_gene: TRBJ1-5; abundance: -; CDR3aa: CASSQGGGQPQHF; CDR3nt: TGTGCCAGCAGCCAGGGGGGGGGTCAGCCCCAGCATTTT
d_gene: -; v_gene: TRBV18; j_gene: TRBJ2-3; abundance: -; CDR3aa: CASSRIQGDDTQYF; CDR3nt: TGTGCCAGCTCAAGGATCCAGGGTGACGATACGCAGTATTTT
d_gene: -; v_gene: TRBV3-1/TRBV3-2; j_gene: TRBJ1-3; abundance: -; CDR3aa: CASSQAQSGNTIYF; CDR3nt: TGTGCCAGCAGCCAAGCACAGTCTGGAAACACCATATATTTT
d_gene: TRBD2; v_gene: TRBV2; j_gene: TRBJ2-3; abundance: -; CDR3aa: CASSGWERDLFLAGSYRYF; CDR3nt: TGTGCCAGCAGTGGTTGGGAGAGGGACTTATTTCTAGCGGGGTCCTATAGGTATTTT
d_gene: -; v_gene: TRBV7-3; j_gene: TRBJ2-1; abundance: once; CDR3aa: CASSLMSGYNEQFF; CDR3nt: TGTGCCAGCAGCTTAATGAGCGGGTACAATGAGCAGTTCTTC
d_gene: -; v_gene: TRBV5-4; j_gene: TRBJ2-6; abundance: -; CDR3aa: CASSLARDSGANVLTF; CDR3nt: TGTGCCAGCAGCTTGGCCAGGGACTCTGGGGCCAACGTCCTGACTTTC
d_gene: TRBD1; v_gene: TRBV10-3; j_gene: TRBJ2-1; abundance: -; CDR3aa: CATRVTGGAHEQFF; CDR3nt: TGTGCCACTAGAGTGACAGGGGGCGCGCATGAGCAGTTCTTC
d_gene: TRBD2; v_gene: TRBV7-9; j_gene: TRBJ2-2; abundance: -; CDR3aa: CASSLATSGRYTGELFF; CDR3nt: TGTGCCAGCAGCTTGGCCACTAGCGGGAGGTATACCGGGGAGCTGTTTTTT
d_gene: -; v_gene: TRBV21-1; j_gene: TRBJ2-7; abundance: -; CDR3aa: CASSKPDSTYEQYF; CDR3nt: TGTGCCAGCAGCAAACCGGACAGCACCTACGAGCAGTACTTC
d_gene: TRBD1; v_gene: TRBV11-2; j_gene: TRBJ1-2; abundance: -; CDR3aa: CASSSGQGGYGYTF; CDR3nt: TGTGCCAGCAGCTCGGGACAGGGGGGCTATGGCTACACCTTC
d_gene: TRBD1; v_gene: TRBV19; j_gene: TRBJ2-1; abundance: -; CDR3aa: CASSLDLTGTPFGNEQFF; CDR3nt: TGTGCCAGTAGCCTTGATCTGACAGGGACGCCGTTCGGCAATGAGCAGTTCTTC
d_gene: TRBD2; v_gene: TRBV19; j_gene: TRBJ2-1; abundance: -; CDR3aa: CASSRRLAGGPREQFF; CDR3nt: TGTGCCAGTAGCAGGAGACTAGCGGGAGGGCCACGGGAGCAGTTCTTC
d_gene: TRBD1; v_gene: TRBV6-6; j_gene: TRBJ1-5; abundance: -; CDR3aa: CASSPDRGLGQPQHF; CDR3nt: TGTGCCAGCAGTCCGGACAGGGGGCTTGGTCAGCCCCAGCATTTT
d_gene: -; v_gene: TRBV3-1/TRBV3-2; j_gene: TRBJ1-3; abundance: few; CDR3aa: CASSQELTTGNTIYF; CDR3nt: TGTGCCAGCAGCCAAGAATTAACAACTGGAAACACCATATATTTT
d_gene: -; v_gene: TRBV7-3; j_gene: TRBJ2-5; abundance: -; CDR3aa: CASSLMGSGQETQYF; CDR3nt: TGTGCCAGCAGCTTAATGGGTAGCGGCCAAGAGACCCAGTACTTC
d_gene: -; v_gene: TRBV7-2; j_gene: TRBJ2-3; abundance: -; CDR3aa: CASSRGTDTQYF; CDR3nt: TGTGCCAGCAGCCGGGGCACAGATACGCAGTATTTT
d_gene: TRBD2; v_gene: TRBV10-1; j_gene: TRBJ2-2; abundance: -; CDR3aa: CASKASGNTGELFF; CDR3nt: TGCGCCAGCAAGGCTAGCGGAAACACCGGGGAGCTGTTTTTT
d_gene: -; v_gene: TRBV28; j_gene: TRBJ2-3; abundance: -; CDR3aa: CASSLPSADTQYF; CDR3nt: TGTGCCAGCAGTTTACCTAGCGCAGATACGCAGTATTTT